This TCR beta chain stems from a study of response to subunit inactivated influenza vaccine. This clonotype has just a few counts. Its matching antigen is unknown. General study points: Authors suggested each seasonal flu vaccination may recruit only limited numbers of new T cells.

Germline CDR1 and CDR2: DFQATT and SNEGSKA (reference sequence). The CDR3 sequence is 13 residues long. V shed 7 bases, J shed 0 bases, and the junction held 5 bases outside the gene matches. One entry per CDR3 protein results from TCRdb running MiXCR on the RT-PCR reads. In the table there are a few hundred thousand distinct CDR3 sequences, 13% to 15% of which are singletons. This chain joins TRBV20-1 and TRBJ2-5, with 7 bases matching TRBD1. The source was PBMCs from blood, collected 12 days after vaccination. The receptor was isolated from a man aged 50 to 60 who received an inactivated influenza vaccine. CDR3 DNA: TGCAGTGTTAGGGGGCCGTACCAAGAGACCCAGTACTTC. Residues: CSVRGPYQETQYF.